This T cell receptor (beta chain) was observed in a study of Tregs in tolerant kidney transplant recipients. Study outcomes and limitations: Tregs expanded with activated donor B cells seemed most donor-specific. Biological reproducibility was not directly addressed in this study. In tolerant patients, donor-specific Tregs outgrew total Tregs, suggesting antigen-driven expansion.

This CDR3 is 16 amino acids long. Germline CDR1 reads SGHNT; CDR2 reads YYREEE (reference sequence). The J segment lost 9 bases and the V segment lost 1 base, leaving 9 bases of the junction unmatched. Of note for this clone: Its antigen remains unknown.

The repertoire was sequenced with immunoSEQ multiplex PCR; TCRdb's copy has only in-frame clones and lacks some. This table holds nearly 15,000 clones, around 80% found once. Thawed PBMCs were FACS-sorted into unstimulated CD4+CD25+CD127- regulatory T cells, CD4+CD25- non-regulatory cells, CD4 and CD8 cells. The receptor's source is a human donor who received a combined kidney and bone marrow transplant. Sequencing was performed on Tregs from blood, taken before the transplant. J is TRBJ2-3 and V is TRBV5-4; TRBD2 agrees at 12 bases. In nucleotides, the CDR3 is TGTGCCAGCAGCTTGCCTTCTAGCGGGGGGGTAGGCACGCAGTATTTT. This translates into CASSLPSSGGVGTQYF.